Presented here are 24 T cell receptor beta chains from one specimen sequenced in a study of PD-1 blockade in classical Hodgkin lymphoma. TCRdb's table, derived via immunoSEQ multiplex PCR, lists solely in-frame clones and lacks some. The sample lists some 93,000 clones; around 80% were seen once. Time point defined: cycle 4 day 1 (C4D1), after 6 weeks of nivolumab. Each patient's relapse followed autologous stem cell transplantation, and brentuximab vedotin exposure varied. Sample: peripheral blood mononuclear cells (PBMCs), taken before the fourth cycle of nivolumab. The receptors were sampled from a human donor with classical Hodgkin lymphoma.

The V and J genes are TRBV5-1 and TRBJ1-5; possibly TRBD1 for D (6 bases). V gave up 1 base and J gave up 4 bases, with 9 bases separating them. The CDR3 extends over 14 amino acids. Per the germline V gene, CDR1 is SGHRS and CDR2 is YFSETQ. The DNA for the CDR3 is TGCGCCAGCAGCTTGACAGGGAAGAATCAGCCCCAGCATTTT. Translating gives CASSLTGKNQPQHF.

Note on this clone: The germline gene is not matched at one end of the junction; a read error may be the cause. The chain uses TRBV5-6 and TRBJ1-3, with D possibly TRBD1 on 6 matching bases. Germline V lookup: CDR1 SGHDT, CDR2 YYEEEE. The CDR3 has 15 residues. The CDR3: CASSFTNRVGDTIYF. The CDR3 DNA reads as TGTGCCAGCAGCTTTACGAACAGGGTTGGAGACACCATATATTTT. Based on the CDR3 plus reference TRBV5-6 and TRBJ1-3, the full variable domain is DAGVTQSPTHLIKTRGQQVTLRCSPKSGHDTVSWYQQALGQGPQFIFQYYEEEERQRGNFPDRFSGHQFPNYSSELNVNALLLGDSALYLCASSFTNRVGDTIYFGEGSWLTVV.

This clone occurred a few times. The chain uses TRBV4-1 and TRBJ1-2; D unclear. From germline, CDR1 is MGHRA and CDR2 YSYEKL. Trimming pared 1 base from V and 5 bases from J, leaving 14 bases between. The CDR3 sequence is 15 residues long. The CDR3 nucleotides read TGCGCCAGCAGCCAAGGTAGCGGTCTAGGTTATGGCTACACCTTC. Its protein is CASSQGSGLGYGYTF.

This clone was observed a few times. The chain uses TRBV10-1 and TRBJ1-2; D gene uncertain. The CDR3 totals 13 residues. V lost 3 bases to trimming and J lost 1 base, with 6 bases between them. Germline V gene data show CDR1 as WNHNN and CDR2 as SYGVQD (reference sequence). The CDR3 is CASSESLNYGYTF. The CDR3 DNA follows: TGCGCCAGCAGTGAATCTCTTAACTATGGCTACACCTTC.

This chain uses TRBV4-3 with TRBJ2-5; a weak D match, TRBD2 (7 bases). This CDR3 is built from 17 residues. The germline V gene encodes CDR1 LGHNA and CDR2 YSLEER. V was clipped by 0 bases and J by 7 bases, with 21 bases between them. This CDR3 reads CASSQDRQGRGRGTQYF. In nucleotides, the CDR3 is TGCGCCAGCAGCCAAGACCGCCAGGGGCGGGGGCGGGGGACCCAGTACTTC.

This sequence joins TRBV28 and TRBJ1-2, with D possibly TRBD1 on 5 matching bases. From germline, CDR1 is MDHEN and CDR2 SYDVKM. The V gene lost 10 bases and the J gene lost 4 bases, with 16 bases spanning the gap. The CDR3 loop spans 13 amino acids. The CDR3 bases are TGTGCCACCCACCGCCAGGGTGGCTATGGCTACACCTTC. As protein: CATHRQGGYGYTF.

CDR3 bases: TGCGCCAGCAGCCGGGCCGGGCCACTCACTGAAGCTTTCTTT. Amino acid sequence: CASSRAGPLTEAFF. V and J are TRBV5-1 and TRBJ1-1; no clear D. V was shortened by 4 bases and J by 4 bases, with 14 bases between the two germline ends. This CDR3 has 14 residues. Germline CDR1 reads SGHRS; CDR2 reads YFSETQ.

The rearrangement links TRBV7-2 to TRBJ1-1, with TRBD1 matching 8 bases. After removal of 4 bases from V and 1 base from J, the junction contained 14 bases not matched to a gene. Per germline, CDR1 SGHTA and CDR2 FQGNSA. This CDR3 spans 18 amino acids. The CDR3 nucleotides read TGTGCCAGCAGCTCGTCCGGGACAGGAGCCCTGACGAACACTGAAGCTTTCTTT. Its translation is CASSSSGTGALTNTEAFF. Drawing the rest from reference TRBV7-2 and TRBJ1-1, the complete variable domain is GAGVSQSPSNKVTEKGKDVELRCDPISGHTALYWYRQSLGQGLEFLIYFQGNSAPDKSGLPSDRFSAERTGGSVSTLTIQRTQQEDSAVYLCASSSSGTGALTNTEAFFGQGTRLTVV.

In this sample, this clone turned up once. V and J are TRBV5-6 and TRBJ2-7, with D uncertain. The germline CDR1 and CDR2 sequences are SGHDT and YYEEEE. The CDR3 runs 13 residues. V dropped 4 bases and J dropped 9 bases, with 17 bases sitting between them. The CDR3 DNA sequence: TGTGCCAGCAGCCCGGTGGGTCGCTCGGGGCAGTACTTC. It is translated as CASSPVGRSGQYF.

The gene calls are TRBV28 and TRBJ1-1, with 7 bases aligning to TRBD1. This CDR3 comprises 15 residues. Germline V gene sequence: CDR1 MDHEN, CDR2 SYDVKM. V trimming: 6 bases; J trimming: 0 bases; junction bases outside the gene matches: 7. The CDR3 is CASSSRGQLNTEAFF. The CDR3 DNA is TGTGCCAGCAGCTCCCGGGGACAGCTGAACACTGAAGCTTTCTTT.

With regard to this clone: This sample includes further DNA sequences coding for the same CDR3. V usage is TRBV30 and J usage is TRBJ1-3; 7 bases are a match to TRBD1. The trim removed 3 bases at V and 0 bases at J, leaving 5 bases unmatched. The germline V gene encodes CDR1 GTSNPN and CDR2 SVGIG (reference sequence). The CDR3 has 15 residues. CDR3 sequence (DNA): TGTGCCTGGAGCAGGGACAGCGGCTCTGGAAACACCATATATTTT. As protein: CAWSRDSGSGNTIYF.

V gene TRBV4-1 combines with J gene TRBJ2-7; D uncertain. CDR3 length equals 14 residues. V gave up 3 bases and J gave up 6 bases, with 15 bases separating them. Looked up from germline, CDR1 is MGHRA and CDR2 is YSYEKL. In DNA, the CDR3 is TGCGCCAGCAGCCAGTCGGCGGTGGGCAGCGAGCAGTACTTC. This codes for CASSQSAVGSEQYF.

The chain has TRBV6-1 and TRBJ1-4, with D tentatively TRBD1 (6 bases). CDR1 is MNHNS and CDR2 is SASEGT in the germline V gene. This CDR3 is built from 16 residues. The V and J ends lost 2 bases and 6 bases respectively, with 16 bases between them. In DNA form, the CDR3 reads TGTGCCAGCAGTGAACCTTGGGGGGGGGCGGATGAAAAACTGTTTTTT. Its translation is CASSEPWGGADEKLFF.

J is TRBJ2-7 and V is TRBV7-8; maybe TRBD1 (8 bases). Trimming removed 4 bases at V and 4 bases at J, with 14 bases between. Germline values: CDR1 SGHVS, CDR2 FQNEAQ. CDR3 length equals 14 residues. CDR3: CASSWTGRGYEQYF. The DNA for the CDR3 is TGTGCCAGCAGCTGGACAGGGAGGGGATACGAGCAGTACTTC. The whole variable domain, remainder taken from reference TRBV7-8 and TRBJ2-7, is GAGVSQSPRYKVAKRGQDVALRCDPISGHVSLFWYQQALGQGPEFLTYFQNEAQLDKSGLPSDRFFAERPEGSVSTLKIQRTQQEDSAVYLCASSWTGRGYEQYFGPGTRLTVT.

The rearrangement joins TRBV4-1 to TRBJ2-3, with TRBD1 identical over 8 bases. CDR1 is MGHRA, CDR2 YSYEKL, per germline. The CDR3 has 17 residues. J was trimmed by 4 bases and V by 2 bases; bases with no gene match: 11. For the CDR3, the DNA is TGCGCCAGCAGCCAAAGGGGAGACAGGGGTCGAGCAGATACGCAGTATTTT. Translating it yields CASSQRGDRGRADTQYF.

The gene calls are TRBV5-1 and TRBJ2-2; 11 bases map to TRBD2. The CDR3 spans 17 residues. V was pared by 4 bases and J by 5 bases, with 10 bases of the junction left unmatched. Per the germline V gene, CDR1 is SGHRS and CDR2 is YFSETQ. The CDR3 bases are TGCGCCAGCAGCATATCACTAGCGGGAGCGGGGACCGGGGAGCTGTTTTTT. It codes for CASSISLAGAGTGELFF.

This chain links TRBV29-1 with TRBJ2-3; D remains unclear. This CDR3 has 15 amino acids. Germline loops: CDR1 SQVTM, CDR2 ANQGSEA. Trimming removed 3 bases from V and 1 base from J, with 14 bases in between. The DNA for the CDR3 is TGCAGCGTTGAGGAGCCAACCCGGGGCACAGATACGCAGTATTTT. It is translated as CSVEEPTRGTDTQYF.

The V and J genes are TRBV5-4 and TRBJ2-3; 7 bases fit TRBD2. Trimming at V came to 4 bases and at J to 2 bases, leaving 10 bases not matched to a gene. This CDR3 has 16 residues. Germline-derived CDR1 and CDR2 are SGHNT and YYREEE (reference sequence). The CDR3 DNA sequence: TGTGCCAGCAGCGGAGGACGCGGGAGATACACAGATACGCAGTATTTT. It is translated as CASSGGRGRYTDTQYF.

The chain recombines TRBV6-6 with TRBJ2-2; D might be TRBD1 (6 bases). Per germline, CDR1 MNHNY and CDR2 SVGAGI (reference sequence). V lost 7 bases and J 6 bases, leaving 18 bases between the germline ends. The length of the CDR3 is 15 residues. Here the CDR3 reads CASNGRTELAGELFF. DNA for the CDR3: TGTGCCAGCAATGGACGGACAGAGTTAGCCGGGGAGCTGTTTTTT.

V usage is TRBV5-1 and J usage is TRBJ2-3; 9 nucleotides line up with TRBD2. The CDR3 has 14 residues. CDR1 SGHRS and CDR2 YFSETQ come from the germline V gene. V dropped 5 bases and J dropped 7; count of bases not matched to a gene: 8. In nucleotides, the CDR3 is TGCGCCAGCAGACCCGCGGGAGGGTCCAATACGCAGTATTTT. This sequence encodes CASRPAGGSNTQYF.

In nucleotides, the CDR3 is TGTGCCAGCAGCTCAACCGGGACCGCCCCAACAGATACGCAGTATTTT. Translation: CASSSTGTAPTDTQYF. The J gene is TRBJ2-3, the V gene TRBV7-9; possibly TRBD1 or TRBD2 for D (5 bases each). CDR1 SEHNR and CDR2 FQNEAQ come from the germline V gene (reference sequence). V lost 4 bases to trimming and J lost 3 bases, with 17 bases between them. This CDR3 spans 16 amino acids.

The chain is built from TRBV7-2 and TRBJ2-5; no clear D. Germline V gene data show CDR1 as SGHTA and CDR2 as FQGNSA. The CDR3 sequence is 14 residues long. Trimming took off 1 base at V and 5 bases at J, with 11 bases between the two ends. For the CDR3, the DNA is TGTGCCAGCAGCTTAGGGTCGGGTTGGGAGACCCAGTACTTC. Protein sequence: CASSLGSGWETQYF. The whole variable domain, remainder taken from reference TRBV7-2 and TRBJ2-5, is GAGVSQSPSNKVTEKGKDVELRCDPISGHTALYWYRQSLGQGLEFLIYFQGNSAPDKSGLPSDRFSAERTGGSVSTLTIQRTQQEDSAVYLCASSLGSGWETQYFGPGTRLLVL.

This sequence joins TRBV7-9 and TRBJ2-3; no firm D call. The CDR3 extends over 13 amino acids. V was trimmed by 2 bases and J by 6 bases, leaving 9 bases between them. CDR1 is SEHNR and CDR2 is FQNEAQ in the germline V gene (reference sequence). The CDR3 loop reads CASSLRWADTQYF. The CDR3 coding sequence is TGTGCCAGCAGCTTACGGTGGGCGGATACGCAGTATTTT.

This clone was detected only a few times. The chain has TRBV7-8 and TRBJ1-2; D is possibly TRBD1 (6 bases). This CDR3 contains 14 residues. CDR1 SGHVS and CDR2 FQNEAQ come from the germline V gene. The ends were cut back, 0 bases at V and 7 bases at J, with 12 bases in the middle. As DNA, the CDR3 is TGTGCCAGCAGCTTAGCTACAGGGATAACTGGCTACACCTTC. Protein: CASSLATGITGYTF.